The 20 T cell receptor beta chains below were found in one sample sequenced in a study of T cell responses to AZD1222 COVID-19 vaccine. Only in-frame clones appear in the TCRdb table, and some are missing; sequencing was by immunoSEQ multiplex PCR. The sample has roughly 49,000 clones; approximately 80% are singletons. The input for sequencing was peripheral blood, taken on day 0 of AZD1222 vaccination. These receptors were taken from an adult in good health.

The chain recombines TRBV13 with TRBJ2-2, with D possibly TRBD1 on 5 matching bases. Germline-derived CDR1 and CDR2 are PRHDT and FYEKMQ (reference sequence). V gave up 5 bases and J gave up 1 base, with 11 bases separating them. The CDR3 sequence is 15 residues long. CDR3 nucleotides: TGTGCCAGCAGCAGCCGACAGAGGAACACCGGGGAGCTGTTTTTT. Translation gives CASSSRQRNTGELFF.

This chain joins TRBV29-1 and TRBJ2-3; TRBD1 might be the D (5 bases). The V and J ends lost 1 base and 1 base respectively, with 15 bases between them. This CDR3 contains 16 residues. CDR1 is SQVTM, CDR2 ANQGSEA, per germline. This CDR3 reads CSVEGGPTYGTDTQYF. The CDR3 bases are TGCAGCGTTGAAGGGGGCCCAACTTATGGCACAGATACGCAGTATTTT.

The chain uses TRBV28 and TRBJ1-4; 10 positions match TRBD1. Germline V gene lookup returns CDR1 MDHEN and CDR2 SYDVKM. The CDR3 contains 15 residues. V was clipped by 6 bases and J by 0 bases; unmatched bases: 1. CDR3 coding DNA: TGTGCCAGCAGCGGGACAGGGGCAACTAATGAAAAACTGTTTTTT. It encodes CASSGTGATNEKLFF. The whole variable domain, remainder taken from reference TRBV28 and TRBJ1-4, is DVKVTQSSRYLVKRTGEKVFLECVQDMDHENMFWYRQDPGLGLRLIYFSYDVKMKEKGDIPEGYSVSREKKERFSLILESASTNQTSMYLCASSGTGATNEKLFFGSGTQLSVL.

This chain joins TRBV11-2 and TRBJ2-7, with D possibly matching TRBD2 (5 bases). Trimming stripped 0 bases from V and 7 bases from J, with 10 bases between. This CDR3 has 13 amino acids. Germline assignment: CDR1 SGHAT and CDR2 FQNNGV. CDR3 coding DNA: TGTGCCAGCAGCTTAGAAAATACGGGGGAGCAGTACTTC. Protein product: CASSLENTGEQYF.

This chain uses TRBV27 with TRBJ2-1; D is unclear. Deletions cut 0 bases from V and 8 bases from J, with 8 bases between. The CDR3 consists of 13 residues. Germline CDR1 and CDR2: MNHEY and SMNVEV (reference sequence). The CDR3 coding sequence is TGTGCCAGCAGTTTATCCCGTGGGGATGAGCAGTTCTTC. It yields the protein CASSLSRGDEQFF.

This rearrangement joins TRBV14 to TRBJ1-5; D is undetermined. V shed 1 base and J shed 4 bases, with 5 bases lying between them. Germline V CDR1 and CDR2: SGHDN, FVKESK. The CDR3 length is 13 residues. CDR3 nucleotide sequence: TGTGCCAGCAGCCAAGGACTGAATCAGCCCCAGCATTTT. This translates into CASSQGLNQPQHF. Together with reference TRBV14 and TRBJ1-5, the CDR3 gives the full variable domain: EAGVTQFPSHSVIEKGQTVTLRCDPISGHDNLYWYRRVMGKEIKFLLHFVKESKQDESGMPNNRFLAERTGGTYSTLKVQPAELEDSGVYFCASSQGLNQPQHFGDGTRLSIL.

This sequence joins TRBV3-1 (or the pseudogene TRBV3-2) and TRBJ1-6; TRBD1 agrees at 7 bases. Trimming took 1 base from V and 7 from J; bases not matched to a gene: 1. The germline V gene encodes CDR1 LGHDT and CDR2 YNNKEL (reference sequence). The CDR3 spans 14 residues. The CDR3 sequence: CASSQVQGNSPLHF. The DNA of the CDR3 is TGTGCCAGCAGCCAAGTACAGGGGAATTCACCCCTCCACTTT.

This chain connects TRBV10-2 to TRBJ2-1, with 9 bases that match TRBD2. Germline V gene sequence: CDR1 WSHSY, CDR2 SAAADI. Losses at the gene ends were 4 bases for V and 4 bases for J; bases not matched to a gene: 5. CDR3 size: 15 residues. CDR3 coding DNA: TGCGCCAGCAGTGTCCTAGCGGGGTCGTACAATGAGCAGTTCTTC. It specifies CASSVLAGSYNEQFF.

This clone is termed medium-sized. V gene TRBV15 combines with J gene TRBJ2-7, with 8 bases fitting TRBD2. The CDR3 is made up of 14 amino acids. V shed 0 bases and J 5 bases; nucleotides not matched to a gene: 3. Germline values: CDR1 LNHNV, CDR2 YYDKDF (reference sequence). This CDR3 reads CATSRESGSDEQYF. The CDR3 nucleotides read TGTGCCACCAGCAGAGAGAGCGGGAGTGACGAGCAGTACTTC.

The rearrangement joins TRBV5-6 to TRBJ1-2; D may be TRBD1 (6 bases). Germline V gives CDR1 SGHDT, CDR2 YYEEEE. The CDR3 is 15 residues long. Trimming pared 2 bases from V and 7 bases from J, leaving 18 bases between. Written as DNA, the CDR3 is TGTGCCAGCAGCTTAGTACAGGGATTAGACTCTGGCTACACCTTC. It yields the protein CASSLVQGLDSGYTF.

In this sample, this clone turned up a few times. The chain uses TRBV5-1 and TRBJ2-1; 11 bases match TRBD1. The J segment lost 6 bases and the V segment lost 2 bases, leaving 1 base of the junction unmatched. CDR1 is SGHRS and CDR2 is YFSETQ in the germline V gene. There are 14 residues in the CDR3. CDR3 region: CASSFGTGGNEQFF. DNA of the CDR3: TGCGCCAGCAGCTTCGGGACAGGGGGCAATGAGCAGTTCTTC.

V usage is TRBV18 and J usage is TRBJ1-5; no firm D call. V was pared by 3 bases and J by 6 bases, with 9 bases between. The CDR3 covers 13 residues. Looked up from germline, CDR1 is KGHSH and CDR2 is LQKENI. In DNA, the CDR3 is TGTGCCAGCTCACCGGAGGGCCGTCAGCCCCAGCATTTT. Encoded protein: CASSPEGRQPQHF.

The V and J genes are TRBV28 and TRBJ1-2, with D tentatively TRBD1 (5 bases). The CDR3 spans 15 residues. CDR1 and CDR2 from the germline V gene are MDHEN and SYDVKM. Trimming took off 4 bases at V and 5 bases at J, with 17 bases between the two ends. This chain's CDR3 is CASSSTSKGSYGYTF. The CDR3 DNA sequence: TGTGCCAGCAGTTCTACCTCAAAGGGGTCTTATGGCTACACCTTC.

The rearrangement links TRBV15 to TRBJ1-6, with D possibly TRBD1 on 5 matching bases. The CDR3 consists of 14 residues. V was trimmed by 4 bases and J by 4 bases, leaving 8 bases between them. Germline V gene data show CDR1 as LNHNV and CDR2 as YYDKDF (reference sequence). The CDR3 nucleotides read TGTGCCACCAGCAAACCAGGGTATAATTCACCCCTCCACTTT. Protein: CATSKPGYNSPLHF.

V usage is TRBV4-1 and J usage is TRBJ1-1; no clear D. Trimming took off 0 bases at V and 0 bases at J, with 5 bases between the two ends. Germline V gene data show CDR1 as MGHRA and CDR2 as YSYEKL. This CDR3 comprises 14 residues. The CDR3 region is CASSQDQVNTEAFF. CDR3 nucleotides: TGCGCCAGCAGCCAAGACCAGGTGAACACTGAAGCTTTCTTT.

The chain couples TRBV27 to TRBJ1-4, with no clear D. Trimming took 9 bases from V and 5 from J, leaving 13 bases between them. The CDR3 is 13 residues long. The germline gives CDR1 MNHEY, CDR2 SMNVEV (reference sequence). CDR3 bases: TGTGCCAGTTATAGCCGGTCGAATGAAAAACTGTTTTTT. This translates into CASYSRSNEKLFF.

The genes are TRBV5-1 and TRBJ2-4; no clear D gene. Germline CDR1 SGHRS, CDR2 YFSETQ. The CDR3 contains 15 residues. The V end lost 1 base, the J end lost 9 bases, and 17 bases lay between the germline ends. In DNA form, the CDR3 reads TGCGCCAGCAGCTTGATTGCCGCGGAGATGGGCATTCAGTACTTC. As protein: CASSLIAAEMGIQYF. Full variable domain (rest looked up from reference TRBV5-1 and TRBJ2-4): KAGVTQTPRYLIKTRGQQVTLSCSPISGHRSVSWYQQTPGQGLQFLFEYFSETQRNKGNFPGRFSGRQFSNSRSEMNVSTLELGDSALYLCASSLIAAEMGIQYFGAGTRLSVL.

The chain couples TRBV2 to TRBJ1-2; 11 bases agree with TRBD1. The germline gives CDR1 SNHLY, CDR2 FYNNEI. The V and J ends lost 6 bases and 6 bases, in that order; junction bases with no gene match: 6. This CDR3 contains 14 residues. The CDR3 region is CASRPWTGGDGYTF. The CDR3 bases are TGTGCCAGCAGGCCCTGGACAGGGGGCGATGGCTACACCTTC.

CDR3 residues: CASSLGGTSYEQYV. DNA for the CDR3: TGTGCCAGCAGCTTAGGGGGGACCAGCTACGAGCAGTACGTC. J is TRBJ2-7 and V is TRBV7-9; either TRBD1 or TRBD2 may fit D (5 bases each). The CDR3 has 14 amino acids. Per the germline V gene, CDR1 is SEHNR and CDR2 is FQNEAQ (reference sequence). The ends were cut back, 1 base at V and 3 bases at J, with 10 bases in the middle.

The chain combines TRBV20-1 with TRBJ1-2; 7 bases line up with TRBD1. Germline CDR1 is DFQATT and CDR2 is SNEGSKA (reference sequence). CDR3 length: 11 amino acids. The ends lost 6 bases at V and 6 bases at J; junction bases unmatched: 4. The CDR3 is CSAGTVDGYTF. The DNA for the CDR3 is TGCAGTGCCGGGACAGTTGATGGCTACACCTTC.